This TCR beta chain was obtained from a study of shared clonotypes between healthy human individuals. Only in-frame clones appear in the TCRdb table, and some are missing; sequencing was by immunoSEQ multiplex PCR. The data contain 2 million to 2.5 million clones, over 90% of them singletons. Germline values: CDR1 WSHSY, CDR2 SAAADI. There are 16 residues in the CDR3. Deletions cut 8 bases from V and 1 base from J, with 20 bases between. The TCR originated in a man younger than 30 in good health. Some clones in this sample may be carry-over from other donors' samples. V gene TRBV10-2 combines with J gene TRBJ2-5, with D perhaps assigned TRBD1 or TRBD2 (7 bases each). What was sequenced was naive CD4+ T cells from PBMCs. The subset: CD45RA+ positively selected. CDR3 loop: CASGEGASGFQETQYF. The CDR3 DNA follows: TGCGCCAGCGGAGAGGGGGCTAGCGGCTTCCAAGAGACCCAGTACTTC.